This T cell receptor (beta chain) was observed in a study of CD8 T cells in Susac syndrome (dated by TCRdb to between 2018 and 2021). For context, the study as a whole: Among the Susac syndrome patients who were sequenced, clinically active disease was present in six and clinical remission was observed in roughly eight. At blood withdrawal, Susac syndrome patients were either therapy-naive, taking corticosteroids (in some cases with IVIg as well), or taking IVIg alone. Repertoire sequencing was used to test whether CD8+ T cell activation and differentiation in Susac syndrome was antigen driven. The clonality of the CD8+ T cell repertoire was compared across 12 healthy donors, some 14 Susac syndrome patients and about 15 multiple sclerosis patients. The full study reports these points: Around 15 Susac-specific public clones were identified in the total CD8+ repertoire, and roughly five Susac-specific public clones were identified in the CD8+ TEMRA repertoire. The study acknowledged that relatively few individuals were included in the TCR sequencing and HLA analysis. Susac syndrome CD8+ repertoires showed clonal expansion, highest in CD8+ TEMRA cells and greater in clinically active than remitting patients.

Note on this clonotype: What this receptor recognizes is not known. No base-level quality is on record; no much larger clone is a single base apart.

Including the terminal cysteine and phenylalanine, the CDR3 comprises 14 residues. The sequence is cut down to CDR3 DNA, 42 bases in frame from base 1. From V the trimming removes 5 bases and from J it removes 2 bases, while the gene matches leave 4 bases of the junction unaccounted for. CDR1 and CDR2 were assigned from the germline V gene as MNHEY and SVGAGI. High-throughput TCR beta sequencing profiled peripheral blood CD8+ and CD4+ T cells from healthy donors, Susac syndrome patients and multiple sclerosis patients. The Susac syndrome patients fulfilled recently defined diagnostic criteria for either definite or probable disease. Bulk CD8+ and CD4+ T cells were purified magnetically by negative isolation, whereas CD8+ TEMRA cells were enriched by FACS. Blood was drawn into EDTA tubes, processed within 24 hours, and PBMCs were isolated by density gradient centrifugation. PBMCs intended for TCR sequencing were frozen in liquid nitrogen and were later thawed in a 37 degrees C water bath. The sorted or isolated CD4+, CD8+ and CD8+ TEMRA cells had a purity of 90% or higher.

RNA was extracted with the RNeasy kit and about 0.5 to 1 ug was reverse transcribed using random hexamers. TCR beta CDR3 regions were amplified with the immunoSEQ multiplex PCR assay covering 54 Vbeta and 13 Jbeta segments. PCR amplification bias was corrected by using a synthetic template baseline for primer optimization and computational correction. The original pipeline was this. Reads were annotated to V, D and J genes according to IMGT and were analyzed with immunoSEQ Analyzer, with only productive sequences retained. Clonality was calculated as one minus the Shannon entropy normalized by log2 of the number of productive unique sequences. For each patient and control, public and private clones were evaluated among the 100 most prevalent clones. Clones were defined as Susac-specific when absent from the healthy and MS cohorts, from about 970 published viral clones and from other ImmuneACCESS disease sequences. TCRdb reran the public reads through fastp at Q25 and MiXCR, keeping productive beta chains. Rows merge per CDR3 protein into single entries with the most common DNA and genes. The V and J calls, along with clone size, are taken from TCRdb and not from the paper's own processing. The sample table holds about 130,000 distinct CDR3 sequences, of which approximately 96% were seen once. The ten largest clones add up to over 0.2% of the sample.

Sequencing was carried out using CD8+ T cells from PBMCs. This TCR came from a human donor with Susac syndrome. Rearrangement joined TRBV6-5 to TRBJ2-7; 9 nucleotides in the junction match TRBD1. The CDR3 has the sequence CASSNRDRAYEQYF. The sequence in DNA is TGTGCCAGCAGTAACCGGGACAGGGCCTACGAGCAGTACTTC.